This T cell receptor (beta chain) was captured by sequencing in a study of cytomegalovirus exposure and HLA in healthy donors. For the study at large: Roughly 80 million unique TCRs from HLA-typed donors made up an early data release.

Trimming shortened V by 2 bases and J by 5 bases, and 11 bases separated the two germline ends. This CDR3 region has 14 residues. CDR1 and CDR2 (germline): WNHNN, SYGVQD (reference sequence). This PCR relied on a set of 60 Vbeta primers and 13 Jbeta primers. Profiling relied on immunoSEQ multiplex PCR, and the TCRdb table lists in-frame clones only, not all of them. The table lists some 150,000 clones, 80% to 85% of them singletons, with roughly 2.9% in the top ten. Study findings and constraints: Sequencing likely caused a cluster of highly shared sequence variants. Among TCR beta chains, those listed as cytomegalovirus-associated numbered around 160.

Healthy bone marrow donors formed the donor group. Note on this clone: Its antigen is currently unknown.

The chain joins TRBV10-1 to TRBJ2-3, with a tentative D call TRBD1 (6 bases). The sequence derives from a young woman in good health and CMV-seronegative. Sequences were obtained from PBMCs. In nucleotides, the CDR3 is TGCGCCAGCAGTGAGAACCAGGGACAAGATACGCAGTATTTT. Amino acids: CASSENQGQDTQYF.